This T cell receptor (beta chain) was sequenced in a study of blood T cells in healthy people across ages. Whole-study findings and limits: Across samples, TCR beta diversity tracked strongly with naive T cell percentage.

PCR was performed a second time for about 7 to 12 cycles using a sample-barcoded 5' primer and a J-beta primer mix. Paired-end reads containing CDR3 totaled no fewer than 3 million for each sample. Each CDR3 protein is one row after TCRdb ran MiXCR on the 5' RACE reads. The sample records around 1.5 million distinct CDR3 sequences, approximately 59% being singletons. The study drew donors from healthy Caucasian individuals in Russia aged roughly 6 to 90. Peripheral blood, about 9.3 milliliters per donor, was collected. This clonotype has just a few counts. The antigen is not known. The CDR3 runs to 14 residues. Germline values: CDR1 MNHEY, CDR2 SVGAGI. Unmatched junction bases numbered 7, after V lost 7 bases and J lost 8 bases.

Sequenced: blood. V gene TRBV6-5 combines with J gene TRBJ2-1; 11 nucleotides line up with TRBD1. This receptor was obtained from a man between 18 and 29 years old in good health. Here the CDR3 reads CASTQGQGVHEQFF. CDR3 in DNA: TGTGCCAGCACCCAGGGACAGGGGGTCCATGAGCAGTTCTTC.